This T cell receptor beta chain was recovered during a study of blood T cell repertoires in COVID-19. Study context: Both acute and convalescent COVID-19 samples were obtained from the United States, Italy and Spain.

The CDR3 contains 16 residues. After removal of 3 bases from V and 6 bases from J, the junction contained 11 bases not matched to a gene. Germline V gene lookup returns CDR1 MNHEY and CDR2 SMNVEV (reference sequence). In the authors' workflow: Cell counts per sample came from amplifying reference gene primers. Here immunoSEQ multiplex PCR was the method, and the copy in TCRdb shows in-frame clones only, minus some. V, J and clone size reflect that table, while D and trimming were determined from the DNA. The profile shows more than 95,000 clones, 81% of them singletons. The specimen was peripheral blood. The receptor was derived from a man of 80 years or more with acute or convalescent COVID-19. This chain uses TRBV27 with TRBJ2-1, with TRBD2 matching over 7 bases. CDR3 protein: CASSFSSSGLPNEQFF. The CDR3 DNA reads TGTGCCAGCAGTTTCTCCTCTAGCGGTTTACCCAATGAGCAGTTCTTC.